The present T cell receptor beta chain was sequenced within a study of graft-versus-host responses after intestinal transplantation. The study, taken as a whole, reports: Recipient marrow showed GvH clones, some seen first in ileum or blood.

The CDR3 consists of 16 residues. The germline CDR1 and CDR2 sequences are SGHNT and YENEEA. Germline trimming cut 1 base from V and 4 bases from J; bases unmatched to any gene: 6. Concerning this clone: The antigen is unknown.

Data came from immunoSEQ multiplex PCR; TCRdb stores just in-frame clones and leaves some out. Among about 86,000 clones listed, 88% were seen once. V usage is TRBV11-3 and J usage is TRBJ2-2; TRBD2 agrees at 7 bases. Sequencing used unstimulated CD4+ T cells sorted from spleen or lymph node cells, obtained before transplant. The clonotype was recovered from a human donor who was the organ donor for an intestinal transplant. The CDR3 loop reads CASSLVGGGFTGELFF. Written as DNA, the CDR3 is TGTGCCAGCAGCTTAGTGGGCGGGGGATTCACCGGGGAGCTGTTTTTT.